What follows are 5 T cell receptor beta chains derived from one specimen sequenced in a study of shared clonotypes between healthy human individuals. The protocol was immunoSEQ multiplex PCR, while the TCRdb copy is restricted to in-frame clones and leaves out a portion. The table lists around 2,000,000 clones, roughly 95% of them singletons. Sample: naive CD4+ T cells sorted from blood. The subset was: CD45RA+ positively selected. The receptors were sampled from a man aged 18 to 35 in good health.

The chain links TRBV7-9 to TRBJ2-5; the match to TRBD2 covers 8 bases. Losses at the gene ends were 0 bases for V and 5 bases for J; bases not matched to a gene: 8. This CDR3 is built from 16 residues. Germline V gene lookup returns CDR1 SEHNR and CDR2 FQNEAQ (reference sequence). CDR3 nucleotide sequence: TGTGCCAGCAGCTTAGCGCGTCTAGCGGGTGGGGAGACCCAGTACTTC. Translating it yields CASSLARLAGGETQYF.

V usage is TRBV18 and J usage is TRBJ1-1; weak D call: TRBD1 (5 bases). The CDR3 extends over 15 amino acids. The V gene's germline CDR1 is KGHSH and CDR2 LQKENI. V lost 6 bases, J lost 0 bases, and 14 bases lay in between. In DNA form, the CDR3 reads TGTGCCAGCTCTTACCAAGGGGTTATGAACACTGAAGCTTTCTTT. Translation gives CASSYQGVMNTEAFF.

This clone appeared once. V usage is TRBV6-1 and J usage is TRBJ1-6, with D possibly matching TRBD1 (6 bases). Per germline, CDR1 MNHNS and CDR2 SASEGT. The CDR3 has 15 residues. With 6 bases removed from V and 9 bases from J, the gap between germline ends came to 18 bases. CDR3 protein: CASRLGGPGGSPLHF. CDR3 sequence (DNA): TGTGCCAGCAGACTCGGGGGCCCGGGGGGTTCACCCCTCCACTTT.

This clone is a singleton in its sample. The rearrangement links TRBV10-3 to TRBJ1-5; TRBD1 is a possible D gene (5 bases). V was trimmed by 2 bases and J by 5 bases, leaving 13 bases between them. This CDR3 is 15 amino acids long. Germline loops: CDR1 ENHRY, CDR2 SYGVKD. The CDR3 region is CAISEGGKGYQPQHF. CDR3 in DNA: TGTGCCATCAGTGAGGGGGGGAAGGGATATCAGCCCCAGCATTTT.

The gene calls are TRBV7-2 and TRBJ1-3, with 7 bases matching TRBD1. The CDR3 consists of 14 residues. With V trimmed by 1 base and J by 6 bases, 3 bases remained unmatched. The germline V gene has CDR1 SGHTA and CDR2 FQGNSA. Here the CDR3 reads CASSLGQGENTIYF. The CDR3 nucleotides read TGTGCCAGCAGCTTAGGCCAGGGGGAAAACACCATATATTTT.